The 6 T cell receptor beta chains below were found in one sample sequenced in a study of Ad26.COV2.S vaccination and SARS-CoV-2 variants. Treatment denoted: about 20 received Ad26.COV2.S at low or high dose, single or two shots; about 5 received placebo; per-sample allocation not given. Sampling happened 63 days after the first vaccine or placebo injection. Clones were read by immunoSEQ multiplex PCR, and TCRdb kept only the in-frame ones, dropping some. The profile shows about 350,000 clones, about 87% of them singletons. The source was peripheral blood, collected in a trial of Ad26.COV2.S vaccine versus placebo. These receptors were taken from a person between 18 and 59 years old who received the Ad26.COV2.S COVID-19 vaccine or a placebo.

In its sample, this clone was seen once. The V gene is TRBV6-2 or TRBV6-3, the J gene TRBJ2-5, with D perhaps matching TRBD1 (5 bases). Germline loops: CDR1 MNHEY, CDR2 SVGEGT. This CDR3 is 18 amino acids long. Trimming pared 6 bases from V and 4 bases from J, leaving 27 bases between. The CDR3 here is CASSPRVGAKRSGETQYF. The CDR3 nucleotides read TGTGCCAGCAGCCCTAGAGTAGGGGCAAAGAGGTCAGGAGAGACCCAGTACTTC.

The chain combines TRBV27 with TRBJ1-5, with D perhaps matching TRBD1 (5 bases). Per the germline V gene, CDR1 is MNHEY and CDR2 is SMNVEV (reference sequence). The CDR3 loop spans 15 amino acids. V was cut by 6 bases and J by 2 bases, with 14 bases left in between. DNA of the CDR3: TGTGCCAGCAGGGGGGTCGGACGGGGCAATCAGCCCCAGCATTTT. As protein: CASRGVGRGNQPQHF.

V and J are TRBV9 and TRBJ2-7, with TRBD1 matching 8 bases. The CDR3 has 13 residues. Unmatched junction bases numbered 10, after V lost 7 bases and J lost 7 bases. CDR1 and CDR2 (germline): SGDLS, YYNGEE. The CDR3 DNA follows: TGTGCCAGCTCGGACAGGGACCAAGGGGAGCAGTACTTC. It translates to CASSDRDQGEQYF. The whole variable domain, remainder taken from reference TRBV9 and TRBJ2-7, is DSGVTQTPKHLITATGQRVTLRCSPRSGDLSVYWYQQSLDQGLQFLIQYYNGEERAKGNILERFSAQQFPDLHSELNLSSLELGDSALYFCASSDRDQGEQYFGPGTRLTVT.

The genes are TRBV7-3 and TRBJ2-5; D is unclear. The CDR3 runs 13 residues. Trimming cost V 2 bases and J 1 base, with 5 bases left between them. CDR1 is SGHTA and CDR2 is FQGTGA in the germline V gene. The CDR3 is CASSLSSQETQYF. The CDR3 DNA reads TGTGCCAGCAGCTTATCCTCCCAAGAGACCCAGTACTTC. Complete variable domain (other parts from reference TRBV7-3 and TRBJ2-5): GAGVSQTPSNKVTEKGKYVELRCDPISGHTALYWYRQSLGQGPEFLIYFQGTGAADDSGLPNDRFFAVRPEGSVSTLKIQRTERGDSAVYLCASSLSSQETQYFGPGTRLLVL.

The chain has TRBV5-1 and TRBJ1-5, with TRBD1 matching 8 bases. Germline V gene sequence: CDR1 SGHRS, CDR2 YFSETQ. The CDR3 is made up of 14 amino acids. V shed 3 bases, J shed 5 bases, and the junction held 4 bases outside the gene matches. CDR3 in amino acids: CASSSGTGYQPQHF. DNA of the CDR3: TGCGCCAGCAGCTCCGGGACAGGATATCAGCCCCAGCATTTT. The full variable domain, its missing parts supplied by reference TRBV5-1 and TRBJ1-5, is KAGVTQTPRYLIKTRGQQVTLSCSPISGHRSVSWYQQTPGQGLQFLFEYFSETQRNKGNFPGRFSGRQFSNSRSEMNVSTLELGDSALYLCASSSGTGYQPQHFGDGTRLSIL.

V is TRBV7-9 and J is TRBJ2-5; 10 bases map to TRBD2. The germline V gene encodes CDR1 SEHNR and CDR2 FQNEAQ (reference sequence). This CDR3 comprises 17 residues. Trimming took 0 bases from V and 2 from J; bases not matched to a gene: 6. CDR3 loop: CASSLAQLAGPQETQYF. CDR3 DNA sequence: TGTGCCAGCAGCTTAGCGCAACTAGCGGGGCCACAAGAGACCCAGTACTTC. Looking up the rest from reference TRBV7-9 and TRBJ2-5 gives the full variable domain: DTGVSQNPRHKITKRGQNVTFRCDPISEHNRLYWYRQTLGQGPEFLTYFQNEAQLEKSRLLSDRFSAERPKGSFSTLEIQRTEQGDSAMYLCASSLAQLAGPQETQYFGPGTRLLVL.